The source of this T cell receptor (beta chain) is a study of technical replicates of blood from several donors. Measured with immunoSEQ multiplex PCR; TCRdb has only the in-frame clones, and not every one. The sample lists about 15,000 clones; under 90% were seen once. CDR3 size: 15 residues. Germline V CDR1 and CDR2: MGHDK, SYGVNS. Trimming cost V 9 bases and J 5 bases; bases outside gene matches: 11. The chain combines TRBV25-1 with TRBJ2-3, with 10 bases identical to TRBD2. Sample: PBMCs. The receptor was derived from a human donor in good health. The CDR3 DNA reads TGTGCCAGTCTCCTTAGCGGGAGGAATGTAGATACGCAGTATTTT. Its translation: CASLLSGRNVDTQYF.